The 8 T cell receptor beta chains below come from one sample, sequenced in a study of blood T cell repertoires in COVID-19. The data were produced by immunoSEQ multiplex PCR, yet TCRdb's version contains in-frame clones alone and is incomplete. The sample holds about 82,000 clones, around 82% seen once. Sequencing was done on a sample of peripheral blood. The receptors shown here come from a woman aged 55-69 years with acute or convalescent COVID-19.

This chain links TRBV19 with TRBJ1-5; D call uncertain. The CDR3 totals 15 residues. Trimming shortened V by 5 bases and J by 2 bases, and 13 bases separated the two germline ends. Germline loops: CDR1 LNHDA, CDR2 SQIVND (reference sequence). CDR3 loop: CASSALRVGNQPQHF. The CDR3, as DNA: TGTGCCAGTAGTGCCTTGAGGGTGGGCAATCAGCCCCAGCATTTT.

The rearrangement links TRBV7-3 to TRBJ2-5; D perhaps matches TRBD2 (5 bases). The V gene's germline CDR1 is SGHTA and CDR2 FQGTGA. V lost 2 bases to trimming and J lost 2 bases, with 15 bases between them. The CDR3 is 16 residues long. CDR3 residues: CASSLGVSATQETQYF. In DNA, the CDR3 is TGTGCCAGCAGCTTAGGAGTTAGCGCTACACAAGAGACCCAGTACTTC. Using reference TRBV7-3 and TRBJ2-5 for the parts outside the CDR3, the full variable domain is GAGVSQTPSNKVTEKGKYVELRCDPISGHTALYWYRQSLGQGPEFLIYFQGTGAADDSGLPNDRFFAVRPEGSVSTLKIQRTERGDSAVYLCASSLGVSATQETQYFGPGTRLLVL.

The rearrangement uses TRBV20-1 and TRBJ2-7; 13 nucleotides agree with TRBD2. CDR1 is DFQATT and CDR2 is SNEGSKA in the germline V gene (reference sequence). The CDR3 is 17 residues long. V shed 3 bases and J 0 bases; nucleotides not matched to a gene: 8. The CDR3 bases are TGCAGTGCTAGTTTCCAGACTAGCGGGGGGAGCTCCTACGAGCAGTACTTC. Encoded protein: CSASFQTSGGSSYEQYF.

The chain employs TRBV11-2 and TRBJ2-1, with a possible D match to TRBD1 (6 bases). The CDR3 consists of 13 residues. V lost 6 bases and J 6 bases, leaving 12 bases between the germline ends. CDR1 is SGHAT and CDR2 is FQNNGV in the germline V gene. The CDR3 DNA follows: TGTGCCAGCAGTATCGAAGGGGGCAATGAGCAGTTCTTC. Translated: CASSIEGGNEQFF.

The rearrangement joins TRBV19 to TRBJ1-4; D might be TRBD1 (5 bases). Trimming shortened V by 3 bases and J by 7 bases, and 15 bases separated the two germline ends. CDR3 length: 15 residues. CDR1 is LNHDA and CDR2 is SQIVND in the germline V gene (reference sequence). This chain's CDR3 is CASSMSAGTGEKLFF. The CDR3 DNA sequence: TGTGCCAGTAGTATGAGCGCGGGGACGGGTGAAAAACTGTTTTTT. The whole variable domain, filled in from reference TRBV19 and TRBJ1-4, reads DGGITQSPKYLFRKEGQNVTLSCEQNLNHDAMYWYRQDPGQGLRLIYYSQIVNDFQKGDIAEGYSVSREKKESFPLTVTSAQKNPTAFYLCASSMSAGTGEKLFFGSGTQLSVL.

Notes on this clone: One end of the junction varies from germline; a read error may be responsible. The chain employs TRBV7-7 and TRBJ2-5; 11 bases are a match to TRBD2. This CDR3 region has 16 residues. Germline values: CDR1 SSHAT, CDR2 FNYEAQ (reference sequence). CDR3 nucleotide sequence: TGTGCTAGCAGCTTAGGGACTAGCGGAGCCCAAGAGACCCAGTACTTC. It specifies CASSLGTSGAQETQYF.

The chain employs TRBV19 and TRBJ2-5; a possible D gene is TRBD1 (6 bases). This CDR3 comprises 12 residues. Germline values: CDR1 LNHDA, CDR2 SQIVND (reference sequence). Trimming took 10 bases from V and 4 from J, leaving 13 bases between them. The CDR3 sequence is CATRDTIETQYF. CDR3 DNA sequence: TGTGCCACCCGGGACACCATAGAGACCCAGTACTTC.

This clone was picked up a small number of times. The chain carries TRBV7-8 and TRBJ2-7; 10 positions match TRBD1. This CDR3 has 14 residues. Germline V lookup: CDR1 SGHVS, CDR2 FQNEAQ. Trimming cost V 3 bases and J 5 bases; bases outside gene matches: 4. The DNA for the CDR3 is TGTGCCAGCAGCTTTATGGGACAGGGGAACGAGCAGTACTTC. Its protein product is CASSFMGQGNEQYF. The full variable domain, in which reference TRBV7-8 and TRBJ2-7 provide the parts outside the CDR3, is GAGVSQSPRYKVAKRGQDVALRCDPISGHVSLFWYQQALGQGPEFLTYFQNEAQLDKSGLPSDRFFAERPEGSVSTLKIQRTQQEDSAVYLCASSFMGQGNEQYFGPGTRLTVT.